Listed below are T cell receptor beta chains from one sample, sequenced in a study of blood T cell repertoires in COVID-19. Using immunoSEQ multiplex PCR, the repertoire was profiled, and TCRdb retains in-frame clones only, with some absent. The sample shows over 300,000 clones, approximately 88% of them seen only once. Sequenced material: peripheral blood. The origin of the receptors is a man aged 35 to 55 with acute or convalescent COVID-19. CDR3s include the opening cysteine and the closing phenylalanine or tryptophan. D genes are given only for firm matches. Not all rows give a size; the values are once, few, many and, for expanded clones, a class.

cdr3_aa,cdr3_nt,v_call,clone_size,d_call,j_call
CASSRGYGYTF,TGTGCCAGCAGTCGGGGGTATGGCTACACCTTC,TRBV28,.,.,TRBJ1-2
CASSFSGTGGEETQYF,TGTGCCAGCAGCTTTAGCGGGACAGGGGGGGAAGAGACCCAGTACTTC,TRBV7-2,.,TRBD1,TRBJ2-5
CASSEPGQGPEKLFF,TGTGCCAGTAGTGAACCGGGACAGGGGCCTGAAAAACTGTTTTTT,TRBV19,.,TRBD1,TRBJ1-4
CASRWGGQGVFGNQPQHF,TGTGCCAGCAGGTGGGGGGGACAGGGTGTGTTTGGCAATCAGCCCCAGCATTTT,TRBV28,.,TRBD1,TRBJ1-5
CASSYSTGWGNTIYF,TGTGCCAGCAGTTACTCGACTGGGTGGGGAAACACCATATATTTT,TRBV6-5,.,.,TRBJ1-3
CASSETKNTEAFF,TGTGCCAGCAGCGAGACAAAGAACACTGAAGCTTTCTTT,TRBV27,.,.,TRBJ1-1
CASSPTGGVTDTQYF,TGTGCCAGCAGCCCCACGGGCGGGGTGACAGATACGCAGTATTTT,TRBV5-4,.,.,TRBJ2-3
CASRRGTSGNYEQYF,TGTGCCAGCAGGAGAGGGACTAGCGGGAACTACGAGCAGTACTTC,TRBV6-1,.,TRBD2,TRBJ2-7
CASSDGQAYGGYTF,TGTGCCAGCAGCGACGGACAGGCCTACGGGGGCTACACCTTC,TRBV5-4,.,TRBD1,TRBJ1-2
CASQTAGWNEQYF,TGTGCCAGCCAAACAGCGGGATGGAACGAGCAGTACTTC,TRBV27,.,TRBD2,TRBJ2-7
CASSPTSGRGNEQFF,TGCGCCAGCAGCCCGACTAGCGGGAGGGGCAATGAGCAGTTCTTC,TRBV5-1,.,TRBD2,TRBJ2-1
CASSTGDRERETQYF,TGTGCCAGCAGTACGGGGGACAGGGAACGAGAGACCCAGTACTTC,TRBV6-5,.,TRBD1,TRBJ2-5
CASSVGSNNYGYTF,TGTGCCAGCAGCGTGGGGAGTAATAACTATGGCTACACCTTC,TRBV9,.,.,TRBJ1-2
CASSPATSGALEQFF,TGTGCCAGCAGTCCGGCGACTAGCGGGGCATTGGAGCAGTTCTTC,TRBV6-5,.,TRBD2,TRBJ2-1
CSARGTAEAFF,TGCAGTGCTAGGGGGACAGCTGAAGCTTTCTTT,TRBV20-1,.,TRBD1,TRBJ1-1
CASSQERGPNYGYTF,TGCGCCAGCAGCCAAGAAAGGGGTCCTAACTATGGCTACACCTTC,TRBV4-1,.,.,TRBJ1-2
CASSLAGAEAFF,TGTGCCAGCAGCTTAGCAGGGGCTGAAGCTTTCTTT,TRBV7-8,.,.,TRBJ1-1
CSGGGYYGYTF,TGCAGTGGCGGGGGTTACTATGGCTACACCTTC,TRBV20-1,.,.,TRBJ1-2
CASSIDIGTLTDTQYF,TGTGCCAGTAGTATAGATATAGGGACTCTCACAGATACGCAGTATTTT,TRBV19,.,.,TRBJ2-3
CATSDFSRNPEKLFF,TGTGCCACCAGTGATTTTTCGCGGAATCCGGAAAAACTGTTTTTT,TRBV24-1,.,.,TRBJ1-4
CASSRPGQMNTEAFF,TGTGCCAGCAGCCGCCCTGGACAGATGAACACTGAAGCTTTCTTT,TRBV5-4,.,.,TRBJ1-1
CAWTRTGGLRGNQPQHF,TGTGCCTGGACCCGGACAGGGGGCTTAAGAGGCAATCAGCCCCAGCATTTT,TRBV30,once,TRBD1,TRBJ1-5
CASSRDTATNEKLFF,TGTGCCAGCAGTAGGGACACAGCAACTAATGAAAAACTGTTTTTT,TRBV9,.,.,TRBJ1-4
CASSLPDRAVYNTEAFF,TGTGCCAGCAGTTTGCCGGACAGGGCCGTCTATAACACTGAAGCTTTCTTT,TRBV28,.,TRBD1,TRBJ1-1
CASRPSGPRGETQYF,TGTGCCAGCAGGCCAAGCGGGCCGCGGGGAGAGACCCAGTACTTC,TRBV27,.,.,TRBJ2-5
CACKTSGLGELFF,TGTGCCTGTAAAACTAGCGGGTTGGGGGAGCTGTTTTTT,TRBV30,.,TRBD2,TRBJ2-2
CASSMADSNYEQYF,TGTGCCAGTAGTATGGCTGACAGTAACTACGAGCAGTACTTC,TRBV19,.,.,TRBJ2-7
CASSSDSYFYGYTF,TGTGCCAGCAGCTCCGACAGTTACTTCTATGGCTACACCTTC,TRBV7-2,.,.,TRBJ1-2
CAIRASRSQETQYF,TGTGCCATCAGAGCATCTAGGAGCCAAGAGACCCAGTACTTC,TRBV10-3,.,.,TRBJ2-5
CASSQDSDNEQFF,TGCGCCAGCAGCCAAGATTCAGACAATGAGCAGTTCTTC,TRBV4-1,.,.,TRBJ2-1
CAISESSERGQQYF,TGTGCCATCAGTGAGTCGTCGGAGCGGGGGCAACAGTACTTC,TRBV10-3,.,TRBD2,TRBJ2-4
CASREAAGYGYTF,TGTGCCAGCAGGGAGGCAGCCGGCTATGGCTACACCTTC,TRBV12-3/TRBV12-4,.,.,TRBJ1-2
CASASGTVAYEQYF,TGTGCCAGCGCATCCGGGACAGTAGCCTACGAGCAGTACTTC,TRBV2,.,TRBD1,TRBJ2-7
CASSLGQGTYEQYF,TGCGCCAGCAGCCTGGGACAGGGGACCTACGAGCAGTACTTC,TRBV4-1,.,TRBD1,TRBJ2-7
CASRNRDRALTDTQYF,TGTGCCAGCAGGAACCGGGACAGGGCCCTGACAGATACGCAGTATTTT,TRBV6-6,.,TRBD1,TRBJ2-3
CASSFDLLAGAWGNEQFF,TGTGCCAGCAGCTTTGACTTACTAGCGGGAGCGTGGGGCAATGAGCAGTTCTTC,TRBV5-4,once,TRBD2,TRBJ2-1
CASWKQGAGGYTF,TGTGCCAGCTGGAAACAGGGGGCCGGTGGCTACACCTTC,TRBV28,.,TRBD1,TRBJ1-2
CASSLWLPGSPLHF,TGTGCCAGCAGTTTATGGTTGCCAGGATCACCCCTCCACTTT,TRBV28,.,.,TRBJ1-6
CASSQGLAGVGNEQFF,TGTGCCAGCAGCCAAGGACTAGCGGGAGTGGGGAATGAGCAGTTCTTC,TRBV3-1/TRBV3-2,.,TRBD2,TRBJ2-1
CAWRQGGGEQYF,TGTGCCTGGAGACAAGGGGGCGGAGAGCAGTACTTC,TRBV30,few,TRBD1,TRBJ2-7
CASSIRRGRDNEQFF,TGTGCCAGCAGCATAAGACGGGGGAGGGATAATGAGCAGTTCTTC,TRBV7-2,.,TRBD2,TRBJ2-1
CASRQSLYSNQPQHF,TGTGCCAGCAGACAGAGCCTTTATAGCAATCAGCCCCAGCATTTT,TRBV2,.,.,TRBJ1-5
CASSVRQGALSGANVLTF,TGTGCCAGCAGCGTTCGACAGGGGGCCCTCTCTGGGGCCAACGTCCTGACTTTC,TRBV9,.,TRBD1,TRBJ2-6
CASSLPGALRNGYTF,TGTGCCAGCAGTCTTCCAGGGGCCCTACGAAATGGCTACACCTTC,TRBV28,.,.,TRBJ1-2
CASSVQGGNYGYTF,TGTGCCAGCAGCGTACAAGGGGGTAACTATGGCTACACCTTC,TRBV9,.,.,TRBJ1-2
CASSPVFGDSGNTIYF,TGTGCCAGCTCACCTGTCTTCGGGGACTCTGGAAACACCATATATTTT,TRBV18,.,.,TRBJ1-3
CASGTGAGGYTF,TGTGCCTCCGGGACAGGGGCAGGGGGCTACACCTTC,TRBV2,.,TRBD1,TRBJ1-2
CASSLDTYSHNQPQHF,TGTGCCAGCAGTTTGGACACTTACTCCCATAATCAGCCCCAGCATTTT,TRBV28,.,.,TRBJ1-5
CASSHPLGQGVVDEQFF,TGTGCCAGCAGCCACCCCTTAGGACAGGGAGTTGTAGATGAGCAGTTCTTC,TRBV7-2,.,TRBD1,TRBJ2-1
CASSLTTLTEAFF,TGCGCCAGCAGCTTGACGACACTCACTGAAGCTTTCTTT,TRBV5-1,.,.,TRBJ1-1
CASSMGAPPAYEQYF,TGTGCCAGTAGTATGGGGGCCCCACCCGCTTACGAGCAGTACTTC,TRBV19,.,.,TRBJ2-7